The clone carrying this T cell receptor beta chain was seen a handful of times. Germline trimming cut 4 bases from V and 4 bases from J; bases unmatched to any gene: 6. Germline V gene data show CDR1 as SQVTM and CDR2 as ANQGSEA. The CDR3 consists of 15 residues. TCRdb redid the calling of the RACE reads with MiXCR, one entry per CDR3 protein. This sample has 370,000 or so distinct CDR3 sequences, with around 5% found just once. The data were obtained in a study of human T cells and chemical hapten exposure. Background on the study: Sensitization used 2% DPC on roughly 2 cm by roughly 2 cm upper inner arm skin.

Specified time point: patch test 1, 2 weeks after DPC sensitization. Treatment here: therapeutic diphenylcyclopropenone sensitization with weekly scalp DPC. This receptor was obtained from a woman aged 45-59 years with alopecia areata. Some clones in this sample may be carry-over from other donors' samples. The chain uses TRBV29-1 and TRBJ2-3; 12 nucleotides line up with TRBD2. The specimen was whole blood, collected in connection with sensitization to the hapten diphenylcyclopropenone (DPC). The CDR3 nucleotides are TGCAGCGTTGCTAGCGGGGGGGCCGTGGCAGATACGCAGTATTTT. This sequence encodes CSVASGGAVADTQYF.